These 5 T cell receptor beta chains were all obtained from the same sample, sequenced in a study of blood T cell repertoires in COVID-19. The repertoire was sequenced with immunoSEQ multiplex PCR; TCRdb's copy has only in-frame clones and lacks some. Found here are 250,000 to 350,000 clones, 70% to 90% of them singletons; the top ten hold more than 4%. The sample comprised PBMCs or T cells enriched from blood (not recorded which). Receptors were obtained from a woman between 25 and 40 years old who had recovered from COVID-19.

This clone was detected once. The V and J genes are TRBV15 and TRBJ2-5, with 14 bases that match TRBD2. Germline CDR1 reads LNHNV; CDR2 reads YYDKDF (reference sequence). The CDR3 spans 20 residues. V dropped 1 base and J dropped 4; count of bases not matched to a gene: 14. CDR3 protein: CATSRGALLTSGRAAETQYF. The CDR3 DNA reads TGTGCCACCAGCAGAGGTGCTTTGTTGACTAGCGGGAGGGCCGCAGAGACCCAGTACTTC.

This chain uses TRBV5-1 with TRBJ1-1, with D maybe TRBD1 (5 bases). Germline-derived CDR1 and CDR2 are SGHRS and YFSETQ. The CDR3 consists of 15 residues. Deletions cut 4 bases from V and 0 bases from J, with 13 bases between. DNA of the CDR3: TGCGCCAGCAGCCCGGAGGGGCGTTTGAACACTGAAGCTTTCTTT. It yields the protein CASSPEGRLNTEAFF.

J is TRBJ1-2 and V is TRBV5-6, with 7 nucleotides matching TRBD1. Germline lookup yields CDR1 SGHDT and CDR2 YYEEEE. The CDR3 consists of 15 residues. The V and J ends lost 5 bases and 3 bases, in that order; junction bases with no gene match: 10. Here the CDR3 DNA reads TGTGCCAGCAGTGAAGGACAGGTTGATTACTATGGCTACACCTTC. It specifies CASSEGQVDYYGYTF.

The chain recombines TRBV29-1 with TRBJ2-4; 7 bases match TRBD2. This CDR3 region has 14 residues. Germline CDR1 reads SQVTM; CDR2 reads ANQGSEA. V shed 1 base and J 1 base; nucleotides not matched to a gene: 1. The CDR3 spells CSVEVGGAKNIQYF. In nucleotides, the CDR3 is TGCAGCGTTGAAGTCGGGGGGGCCAAAAACATTCAGTACTTC.

The rearrangement joins TRBV6-4 to TRBJ2-3; the match to TRBD1 covers 7 bases. The germline CDR1 and CDR2 sequences are MRHNA and SNTAGT. Germline trimming cut 9 bases from V and 2 bases from J; bases unmatched to any gene: 8. This CDR3 has 14 amino acids. The CDR3 spells CASSRTGFTDTQYF. In nucleotides, the CDR3 is TGTGCCAGTTCCCGGACAGGCTTCACAGATACGCAGTATTTT.